Presented here are 16 T cell receptor beta chains from one specimen sequenced in a study of blood T cell repertoires in COVID-19. The repertoire was sequenced with immunoSEQ multiplex PCR; TCRdb's copy has only in-frame clones and lacks some. The data contain 76,000 or so clones, about 90% of them singletons. The sample taken for sequencing was peripheral blood. Source of these receptors: an older man in a cohort sampled during active COVID-19.

A remark on this clone: Other DNA sequences in the same sample also yield this CDR3. The chain employs TRBV9 and TRBJ1-4, with D unclear. The CDR3 has 14 amino acids. The germline V gene encodes CDR1 SGDLS and CDR2 YYNGEE. The V gene lost 0 bases and the J gene lost 4 bases, with 7 bases spanning the gap. The chain's CDR3 is CASSVGQDNEKLFF. As DNA, the CDR3 is TGTGCCAGCAGCGTAGGCCAGGATAATGAAAAACTGTTTTTT.

This rearrangement joins TRBV27 to TRBJ2-2; 7 bases align to TRBD1. The CDR3 is 12 amino acids. After removal of 5 bases from V and 6 bases from J, the junction contained 0 bases not matched to a gene. Germline V gene sequence: CDR1 MNHEY, CDR2 SMNVEV (reference sequence). Here the CDR3 reads CASSTGAGELFF. CDR3 DNA sequence: TGTGCCAGCAGTACAGGGGCCGGGGAGCTGTTTTTT.

The chain uses TRBV18 and TRBJ2-5, with 12 bases lining up with TRBD2. Germline V CDR1 and CDR2: KGHSH, LQKENI. The V segment lost 2 bases and the J segment 5 bases; nucleotides outside the gene matches: 9. The CDR3 runs 17 residues. CDR3 amino acids: CASSPSSGGAGGETQYF. CDR3 coding DNA: TGTGCCAGCTCACCATCTAGCGGGGGGGCCGGTGGTGAGACCCAGTACTTC.

The chain carries TRBV9 and TRBJ2-3; the D gene is possibly TRBD2 (7 bases). V was pared by 4 bases and J by 4 bases, with 16 bases between. This CDR3 has 15 residues. From germline, CDR1 is SGDLS and CDR2 YYNGEE. The CDR3 nucleotides read TGTGCCAGCAGCAGAGGCGGGGGCCGGTCAGATACGCAGTATTTT. Protein sequence: CASSRGGGRSDTQYF.

In regard to this clone: This sample also contains other DNA sequences that code for the same CDR3. The chain carries TRBV18 and TRBJ1-2, with 8 bases fitting TRBD1. This CDR3 spans 15 amino acids. Germline lookup yields CDR1 KGHSH and CDR2 LQKENI. The V gene end was trimmed by 3 bases and the J gene end by 2 bases; junction bases not matched to a gene: 5. The DNA for the CDR3 is TGTGCCAGCTCACCCTTAGGACAGGGCAACTATGGCTACACCTTC. It codes for CASSPLGQGNYGYTF.

The chain recombines TRBV15 with TRBJ1-2; maybe TRBD1 (5 bases). CDR1 and CDR2 from the germline V gene are LNHNV and YYDKDF (reference sequence). CDR3 length: 18 residues. Trimming stripped 0 bases from V and 2 bases from J, with 19 bases between. CDR3 bases: TGTGCCACCAGCAGAGATGCCCCTTCAGGGCTTGTAAACTATGGCTACACCTTC. This codes for CATSRDAPSGLVNYGYTF.

The V and J genes are TRBV10-3 and TRBJ1-5; 7 bases map to TRBD1. The CDR3 contains 16 residues. Germline lookup yields CDR1 ENHRY and CDR2 SYGVKD. V trimming: 10 bases; J trimming: 7 bases; junction bases outside the gene matches: 19. CDR3 nucleotides: TGTGCCACGAGCACCACAACGGGACAGAGACAACAGCCCCAGCATTTT. Encoded protein: CATSTTTGQRQQPQHF.

This sequence joins TRBV18 and TRBJ1-2; the match to TRBD1 covers 7 bases. The CDR3 totals 15 residues. Germline trimming cut 3 bases from V and 4 bases from J; bases unmatched to any gene: 8. Germline V gene lookup returns CDR1 KGHSH and CDR2 LQKENI. In DNA, the CDR3 is TGTGCCAGCTCACCGCTCAGGGGGTCGGGCTATGGCTACACCTTC. Translation gives CASSPLRGSGYGYTF.

This chain connects TRBV29-1 to TRBJ1-2; 9 bases agree with TRBD1. Trimming at V came to 8 bases and at J to 3 bases, leaving 10 bases not matched to a gene. Germline loops: CDR1 SQVTM, CDR2 ANQGSEA. The CDR3 spans 14 residues. The CDR3 DNA is TGCAGCATTAAAGGGGACAGGGTCGACTATGGCTACACCTTC. It encodes CSIKGDRVDYGYTF.

V gene TRBV19 combines with J gene TRBJ2-6; D perhaps matches TRBD1 (5 bases). Germline assignment: CDR1 LNHDA and CDR2 SQIVND (reference sequence). The ends were cut back, 2 bases at V and 4 bases at J, with 9 bases in the middle. The CDR3 is made up of 15 amino acids. CDR3 DNA: TGTGCCAGTAGTATAAGGGGTCCGGGGGCCAACGTCCTGACTTTC. This gives the protein CASSIRGPGANVLTF.

The rearrangement links TRBV5-1 to TRBJ2-5, with 7 bases lining up with TRBD2. The CDR3 runs to 14 residues. V lost 4 bases to trimming and J lost 3 bases; unmatched junction nucleotides: 6. The germline V gene encodes CDR1 SGHRS and CDR2 YFSETQ. CDR3 DNA sequence: TGCGCCAGCAGCCTCCCCCGGGGGGAAGAGACCCAGTACTTC. Translation gives CASSLPRGEETQYF.

The chain is built from TRBV6-6 and TRBJ1-4, with TRBD1 as a possible D gene (5 bases). Trimming removed 5 bases from V and 8 bases from J, with 18 bases in between. Germline CDR1 MNHNY, CDR2 SVGAGI (reference sequence). There are 15 residues in the CDR3. The CDR3 DNA sequence: TGTGCCAGCAGTCCCCCACAGGACCAGGGAGAAAAACTGTTTTTT. Protein product: CASSPPQDQGEKLFF.

The chain is built from TRBV7-6 and TRBJ2-3, with 13 bases lining up with TRBD2. CDR1 and CDR2 from the germline V gene are SGHVS and FNYEAQ. The J segment lost 2 bases and the V segment lost 5 bases, leaving 7 bases of the junction unmatched. The CDR3 length is 17 residues. CDR3 residues: CASSPGLAGPTTDTQYF. The CDR3 nucleotides are TGTGCCAGCAGCCCGGGACTAGCGGGGCCGACCACAGATACGCAGTATTTT.

This clone occurred a few times. The CDR3 DNA follows: TGTGCCAGCAGACAGGGGGCCGGGGAGCTGTTTTTT. It encodes CASRQGAGELFF. V and J are TRBV19 and TRBJ2-2; the match to TRBD1 covers 9 bases. CDR1 is LNHDA, CDR2 SQIVND, per germline (reference sequence). The CDR3 is made up of 12 amino acids. The trim removed 9 bases at V and 6 bases at J, leaving 2 bases unmatched.

Within the sample, this clone is medium-sized. The rearrangement links TRBV28 to TRBJ1-4; D not certain. V lost 6 bases, J lost 0 bases, and 11 bases lay in between. From germline, CDR1 is MDHEN and CDR2 SYDVKM. This CDR3 has 15 amino acids. CDR3 amino acids: CASRITVATNEKLFF. CDR3 sequence (DNA): TGTGCCAGCAGAATAACAGTCGCAACTAATGAAAAACTGTTTTTT.

The chain joins TRBV6-5 to TRBJ2-5; 7 nucleotides agree with TRBD1. The CDR3 has 14 residues. V gave up 7 bases and J gave up 2 bases; unmatched junction bases: 7. Germline V gene data show CDR1 as MNHEY and CDR2 as SVGAGI. The CDR3 loop reads CASTDRVGQETQYF. The CDR3 region has the DNA TGTGCCAGCACCGACAGGGTTGGACAAGAGACCCAGTACTTC.